This record looks at one T cell receptor beta chain sequence and its context. The antigen is unknown. The sample comes from a study of OX40 agonist ivuxolimab in advanced cancers. Study summary: Clinicians treated patients with ivuxolimab, an agonistic anti-OX40 (CD134) antibody.

The CDR3 is 13 amino acids. Trimming removed 4 bases at V and 2 bases at J, with 9 bases between. Germline V CDR1 and CDR2: MNHNS, SASEGT. Profiled with immunoSEQ multiplex PCR; TCRdb holds only in-frame clones, not every one. Counted here are about 96,000 clones, under 85% occurring once; the ten biggest clones make up 4.5% to 6%. Study outcomes and limitations: Still undetermined is the antigen specificity of the expanded peripheral T cells.

The chain uses TRBV6-1 and TRBJ2-7; possible D gene TRBD1, 5 bases. The clonotype originates from an adult with an advanced solid tumor such as melanoma, head and neck, liver or kidney cancer. Sequenced here: CD4+ or CD8+ T cells sorted from blood, sampled in a trial of the OX40 agonist ivuxolimab. CDR3 region: CASSGDRAYEQYF. The CDR3 coding sequence is TGTGCCAGCAGTGGAGACAGAGCCTACGAGCAGTACTTC.